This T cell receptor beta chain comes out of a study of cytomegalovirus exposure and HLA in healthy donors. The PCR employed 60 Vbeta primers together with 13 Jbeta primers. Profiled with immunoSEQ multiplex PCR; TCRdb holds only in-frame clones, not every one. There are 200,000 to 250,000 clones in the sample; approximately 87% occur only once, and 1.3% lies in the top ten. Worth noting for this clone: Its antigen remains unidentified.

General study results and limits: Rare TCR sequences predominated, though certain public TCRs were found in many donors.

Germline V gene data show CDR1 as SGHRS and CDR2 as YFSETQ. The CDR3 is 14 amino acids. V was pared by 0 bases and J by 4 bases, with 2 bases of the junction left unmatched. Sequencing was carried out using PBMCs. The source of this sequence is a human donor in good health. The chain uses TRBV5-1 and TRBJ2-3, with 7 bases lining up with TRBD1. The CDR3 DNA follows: TGCGCCAGCAGCTTGGGACAGGGCGCAGATACGCAGTATTTT. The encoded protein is CASSLGQGADTQYF.